The present T cell receptor (beta chain) was sequenced within a study of CD8 T cells in ankylosing spondylitis (dated by TCRdb to about 2017). Regarding the research as a whole: To find TCR variants linked to disease, the study profiled T cell receptor beta repertoires in ankylosing spondylitis patients and healthy donors. In total, the full study cohort was made up of about 110 healthy donors and roughly 27 ankylosing spondylitis patients. Peripheral blood was sampled, and synovial fluid was also collected from ankylosing spondylitis patients. Beyond this particular receptor, the publication reports: Significant enrichment of the disease-linked clones was reported in matched synovial fluid samples from ankylosing spondylitis patients. A CD8+ phenotype was shown by the disease-linked clones, which were found at relatively low frequencies in peripheral blood. Some of the motif variants had been reported before in the synovial fluid and blood of reactive arthritis patients, a finding that suggests common disease-initiation mechanisms. Blood from ankylosing spondylitis patients appeared to be characterized by a TCR beta motif made up of seven or eight highly homologous amino acid variants.

This sample was sequenced with an Illumina HiSeq 2500. TCR beta libraries were prepared by quantitative 5'-RACE with molecular barcodes. As for how the authors treated the data: A new computational method based on a probabilistic model of VDJ rearrangement was used to identify disease-linked TCR variants. The raw public reads went through TCRdb reprocessing: fastp at Q25, MiXCR clone calling, in-frame beta chains kept. Under each unique CDR3 protein, matching rows form one entry showing the most common genes and DNA. Clone size and V and J calls follow TCRdb, not the original study. This sample lists under 150,000 distinct CDR3 sequences; around 9.7% were detected once. 2.5% to 3.5% of the sample rests with the top ten. This clonotype was picked up many times. There is no known antigen for this receptor. There are no base qualities to consult, and no much larger clone falls within one base. V is pruned by 7 bases and J by 7 bases, leaving 10 bases of the junction without a gene match. Reading the germline V gene (reference sequence) gives CDR1 DFQATT and CDR2 SNEGSKA. From the cysteine up to the phenylalanine, the CDR3 has a length of 14 residues. Only the CDR3 DNA is retained, 42 bases long and in frame from the first base.

The rearranged chain carries TRBV20-1 and TRBJ2-1; 10 bases in the middle match TRBD2. Sequences were obtained from blood, either unsorted or a sorted T cell fraction (not recorded which). The clonotype was recovered from a male donor with ankylosing spondylitis or in good health (not recorded which). The sequenced DNA: TGCAGTGTCAATCCTAGCGGGAGAGGTAATGAGCAGTTCTTC. The resulting protein is CSVNPSGRGNEQFF.